Below are 19 T cell receptor beta chains sequenced from a single sample in a study of T cells after yellow fever vaccination. TCRdb reprocessed the 5' RACE reads with MiXCR, giving one entry per CDR3 protein. The sample has around 360,000 distinct CDR3 sequences, approximately 10% seen once. This specimen was PBMCs, taken on the day of the first yellow fever vaccination. The receptors originated from a man between 18 and 35 years old who received the YFV17D yellow fever vaccine.

J is TRBJ1-4 and V is TRBV20-1, with unresolved D. V was clipped by 0 bases and J by 8 bases, with 13 bases between them. Germline CDR1 and CDR2: DFQATT and SNEGSKA (reference sequence). The CDR3 loop spans 14 amino acids. The CDR3 protein is CSARDKSHGEKLFF. In DNA, the CDR3 is TGCAGTGCTAGAGATAAGAGCCATGGAGAAAAACTGTTTTTT.

This clonotype was seen a few times. The V call is TRBV6-5, the J call TRBJ2-7; either TRBD1 or TRBD2 may supply D (5 bases each). The CDR3 covers 16 residues. Trimming took off 0 bases at V and 3 bases at J, with 15 bases between the two ends. Germline loops: CDR1 MNHEY, CDR2 SVGAGI. The CDR3: CASSYSGPGRGYEQYF. The CDR3 DNA is TGTGCCAGCAGTTACTCGGGTCCAGGGAGAGGCTACGAGCAGTACTTC.

The chain couples TRBV12-3 or TRBV12-4 to TRBJ1-2; weak D call: TRBD1 (5 bases). The ends were cut back, 7 bases at V and 0 bases at J, with 15 bases in the middle. This CDR3 comprises 15 residues. DNA for the CDR3: TGTGCCAGCACCCCGGCGGACACTCCTAACTATGGCTACACCTTC. Translated: CASTPADTPNYGYTF.

The chain combines TRBV14 with TRBJ2-3; TRBD2 matches at 9 bases. CDR1 is SGHDN, CDR2 FVKESK, per germline. V shed 1 base and J 3 bases; nucleotides not matched to a gene: 5. The CDR3 loop spans 16 amino acids. CDR3 sequence: CASSQVPSGVTDTQYF. Here the CDR3 DNA reads TGTGCCAGCAGCCAAGTGCCTAGCGGGGTGACAGATACGCAGTATTTT.

The V call is TRBV12-3 or TRBV12-4, the J call TRBJ2-5, with D perhaps matching TRBD1 or TRBD2 (5 bases each). The CDR3 contains 15 residues. With 4 bases removed from V and 2 bases from J, the gap between germline ends came to 14 bases. The CDR3 sequence is CASSSPRDGQETQYF. The CDR3 coding sequence is TGTGCCAGCAGTTCGCCCCGGGACGGTCAAGAGACCCAGTACTTC.

The chain is built from TRBV5-5 and TRBJ1-6, with TRBD1 as a possible D gene (5 bases). CDR3 length equals 14 residues. Germline CDR1 is SGHKS and CDR2 is YYEKEE (reference sequence). The V end was cut by 1 base, the J end by 10 bases, with 12 bases between. CDR3 protein: CASSLYEGSSPLHF. Here the CDR3 DNA reads TGTGCCAGCAGCTTGTATGAGGGGTCCTCACCCCTCCACTTT.

This clonotype was recorded a few times. The chain combines TRBV6-1 with TRBJ2-2; the match to TRBD1 covers 11 bases. Germline V gives CDR1 MNHNS, CDR2 SASEGT. J was trimmed by 7 bases and V by 4 bases; bases with no gene match: 8. This CDR3 contains 16 residues. CDR3: CASSGGQGAALGELFF. CDR3 DNA sequence: TGTGCCAGCAGTGGAGGACAGGGGGCAGCTCTCGGGGAGCTGTTTTTT.

This clonotype came up a few times. J is TRBJ2-1 and V is TRBV20-1; the match to TRBD2 covers 9 bases. The CDR3 has 15 residues. V gave up 0 bases and J gave up 4 bases; unmatched junction bases: 4. Germline V gene sequence: CDR1 DFQATT, CDR2 SNEGSKA (reference sequence). CDR3 DNA sequence: TGCAGTGCTAGAGATACTAGCGGGCCTTACAATGAGCAGTTCTTC. This codes for CSARDTSGPYNEQFF.

The chain combines TRBV19 with TRBJ1-5, with D possibly TRBD1 on 5 matching bases. The CDR3 extends over 17 amino acids. The V and J ends lost 6 bases and 4 bases respectively, with 22 bases between them. CDR1 is LNHDA and CDR2 is SQIVND in the germline V gene (reference sequence). The CDR3 bases are TGTGCCAGTAGGGCGACAGCCCGACCGGGGAGGAATCAGCCCCAGCATTTT. Amino acids: CASRATARPGRNQPQHF.

A few counts support this clonotype. The genes are TRBV2 and TRBJ2-3; 9 bases are shared with TRBD1. The CDR3 runs 13 residues. The J segment lost 2 bases and the V segment lost 10 bases, leaving 4 bases of the junction unmatched. From germline, CDR1 is SNHLY and CDR2 FYNNEI. The CDR3 DNA reads as TGTGCCACCGGACAGGGGACCACAGATACGCAGTATTTT. Translated, it gives CATGQGTTDTQYF.

This clonotype was seen more than once but under ten times. The rearrangement links TRBV5-1 to TRBJ1-2; D might be TRBD1 (6 bases). The CDR3 totals 17 residues. V gave up 0 bases and J gave up 4 bases, with 19 bases separating them. Germline assignment: CDR1 SGHRS and CDR2 YFSETQ. CDR3 residues: CASSLDSLARGAYGYTF. The CDR3 DNA is TGCGCCAGCAGCTTGGATTCCTTGGCCAGGGGCGCCTATGGCTACACCTTC.

This clonotype turned up a few times. The rearrangement links TRBV6-1 to TRBJ2-7; TRBD2 aligns across 12 bases. With V trimmed by 7 bases and J by 10 bases, 11 bases remained unmatched. This CDR3 spans 14 amino acids. Germline-derived CDR1 and CDR2 are MNHNS and SASEGT. CDR3 residues: CASKSTSGRSGQYF. Written as DNA, the CDR3 is TGTGCCAGCAAAAGTACTAGCGGGAGGTCCGGACAGTACTTC.

This clonotype was seen a handful of times. J is TRBJ1-6 and V is TRBV2; 7 bases are shared with TRBD1. Germline lookup yields CDR1 SNHLY and CDR2 FYNNEI. CDR3 length: 15 amino acids. The junction had 8 bases not matched to a gene; V was cut back by 7 bases and J by 5 bases. CDR3 in amino acids: CASTPGGTDNSPLHF. CDR3 nucleotide sequence: TGTGCCAGCACACCTGGGGGGACAGATAATTCACCCCTCCACTTT.

This chain joins TRBV27 and TRBJ1-5; the D gene is possibly TRBD1 (5 bases). The CDR3 spans 14 residues. The germline gives CDR1 MNHEY, CDR2 SMNVEV (reference sequence). Trimming took off 5 bases at V and 0 bases at J, with 8 bases between the two ends. The CDR3 sequence: CASSNQGSNQPQHF. The CDR3 DNA is TGTGCCAGCAGTAATCAGGGTAGCAATCAGCCCCAGCATTTT.

There are a few counts of this clonotype. The genes are TRBV5-6 and TRBJ2-1; D possibly corresponds to TRBD2 (7 bases). The V and J ends lost 2 bases and 9 bases respectively, with 18 bases between them. Germline CDR1 is SGHDT and CDR2 is YYEEEE. The CDR3 sequence is 15 residues long. CDR3 region: CASSLGVGGRREQFF. DNA of the CDR3: TGTGCCAGCAGCTTAGGGGTGGGGGGGCGGCGTGAGCAGTTCTTC.

The rearrangement uses TRBV7-2 and TRBJ2-1; tentatively, D is TRBD1 or TRBD2 (5 bases each). The CDR3 is 14 residues long. In germline, CDR1 is SGHTA, CDR2 FQGNSA. V gave up 5 bases and J gave up 8 bases, with 16 bases separating them. CDR3 sequence: CASSPGGGFDEQFF. As DNA, the CDR3 is TGTGCCAGCAGCCCAGGTGGGGGTTTCGATGAGCAGTTCTTC. Together with reference TRBV7-2 and TRBJ2-1, the CDR3 gives the full variable domain: GAGVSQSPSNKVTEKGKDVELRCDPISGHTALYWYRQSLGQGLEFLIYFQGNSAPDKSGLPSDRFSAERTGGSVSTLTIQRTQQEDSAVYLCASSPGGGFDEQFFGPGTRLTVL.

The CDR3 spells CASSPHGPRPQHF. The DNA of the CDR3 is TGTGCCAGCAGCCCTCATGGGCCGCGGCCCCAGCATTTT. V gene TRBV6-1 combines with J gene TRBJ1-5; D unclear. Germline V gene sequence: CDR1 MNHNS, CDR2 SASEGT. V was trimmed by 6 bases and J by 9 bases, leaving 15 bases between them. CDR3 length: 13 amino acids.

This clonotype was observed a handful of times. The genes are TRBV4-2 and TRBJ2-7; 7 bases are shared with TRBD2. CDR1 and CDR2 from the germline V gene are LGHNA and YNFKEQ. J gave up 4 bases and V 0 bases, and 9 bases lay outside the gene matches. This CDR3 spans 16 amino acids. The CDR3 reads CASSQEQRGRLYEQYF. CDR3 bases: TGTGCCAGCAGCCAAGAGCAGCGGGGTAGGCTATACGAGCAGTACTTC.

This clonotype was counted many times. The V call is TRBV5-6, the J call TRBJ2-7; D may be TRBD2 (5 bases). The V gene's germline CDR1 is SGHDT and CDR2 YYEEEE. Trimming shortened V by 3 bases and J by 4 bases, and 11 bases separated the two germline ends. The CDR3 sequence is 13 residues long. Written as DNA, the CDR3 is TGTGCCAGCAGCTCAGGACTGGAGTACGAGCAGTACTTC. Translated: CASSSGLEYEQYF.